The 21 T cell receptor beta chains below were found in one sample sequenced in a study of CD8+ T cells in alopecia areata. Reverse transcription of extracted RNA yielded cDNA, which provided the sequencing template. Some clones are missing from TCRdb's copy, which holds only in-frame ones; the method was immunoSEQ multiplex PCR. Here the sample spans 65,000 to 75,000 clones, around 30% being singletons. Described treatment: oral pan-JAK inhibitor, 5-10 mg twice daily. Sequencing used CD8+ T cells sorted from blood, obtained at week 4, from a patient treated with tofacitinib. These receptors all come from a human donor with alopecia areata.

This chain uses TRBV29-1 with TRBJ2-1; D may be TRBD2 (7 bases). CDR3 size: 14 residues. V gave up 7 bases and J gave up 3 bases, with 16 bases separating them. Germline V gene sequence: CDR1 SQVTM, CDR2 ANQGSEA. In DNA form, the CDR3 reads TGCAGCGGGCGGGGGACACCCGACTACAATGAGCAGTTCTTC. This encodes CSGRGTPDYNEQFF.

This clone was picked up a small number of times. The rearrangement links TRBV4-2 to TRBJ2-3, with 7 bases identical to TRBD2. Germline-derived CDR1 and CDR2 are LGHNA and YNFKEQ. The ends lost 1 base at V and 2 bases at J; junction bases unmatched: 3. CDR3 length: 15 amino acids. The DNA for the CDR3 is TGTGCCAGCAGCCAAGGGGCGGGAGTCACAGATACGCAGTATTTT. Its translation: CASSQGAGVTDTQYF.

This clone counts as medium-sized. The V gene is TRBV15, the J gene TRBJ2-1, with 8 bases that match TRBD1. The germline V gene has CDR1 LNHNV and CDR2 YYDKDF (reference sequence). The CDR3 has 16 amino acids. Trimming removed 1 base from V and 3 bases from J; junction bases left unmatched: 5. The CDR3 here is CATSRGQGTNYNEQFF. The CDR3, as DNA: TGTGCCACCAGCAGAGGACAGGGGACGAACTACAATGAGCAGTTCTTC.

This chain uses TRBV7-3 with TRBJ1-5; TRBD1 might be the D (5 bases). V was cut by 5 bases and J by 2 bases, with 22 bases left in between. The CDR3 contains 18 residues. Per the germline V gene, CDR1 is SGHTA and CDR2 is FQGTGA. The CDR3, as DNA: TGTGCCAGCAGCACTCAAAGAAGTGCCAGGGAGGGCAATCAGCCCCAGCATTTT. Translated, it gives CASSTQRSAREGNQPQHF.

This sequence joins TRBV29-1 and TRBJ2-5; D unresolved. This CDR3 has 13 residues. Between the trimmed V and J ends, which lost 5 bases and 7 bases, there was a span of 17 bases. The germline V gene encodes CDR1 SQVTM and CDR2 ANQGSEA. CDR3 DNA: TGCAGCGTTCCAGCCGTGCCCCCGGGGACCCAGTACTTC. Its translation is CSVPAVPPGTQYF.

As regards this clone: Since a much larger clone is just one base distant, this may be a read error. The CDR3 sequence is CASSFTGNTEAFF. CDR3 in DNA: TGTGCCAGCAGCTTTACGGGGAACACTGAAGCTTTCTTT. The chain links TRBV13 to TRBJ1-1; D gene ambiguous. Trimming stripped 3 bases from V and 1 base from J, with 6 bases between. The CDR3 extends over 13 amino acids. Germline CDR1 PRHDT, CDR2 FYEKMQ (reference sequence).

V usage is TRBV30 and J usage is TRBJ2-3; tentatively, D is TRBD1 (5 bases). CDR3 length: 12 amino acids. Looked up from germline, CDR1 is GTSNPN and CDR2 is SVGIG (reference sequence). The V gene lost 3 bases and the J gene lost 2 bases, with 6 bases spanning the gap. The CDR3 DNA follows: TGTGCCTGGAGAGGGGTCACAGATACGCAGTATTTT. Translated, it gives CAWRGVTDTQYF. Using reference TRBV30 and TRBJ2-3 for the parts outside the CDR3, the full variable domain is SQTIHQWPATLVQPVGSPLSLECTVEGTSNPNLYWYRQAAGRGLQLLFYSVGIGQISSEVPQNLSASRPQDRQFILSSKKLLLSDSGFYLCAWRGVTDTQYFGPGTRLTVL.

This clone was detected only a few times. The rearrangement joins TRBV29-1 to TRBJ1-2; 7 bases match TRBD1. CDR3 length equals 14 residues. Germline-derived CDR1 and CDR2 are SQVTM and ANQGSEA. Trimming cost V 1 base and J 4 bases; bases outside gene matches: 6. The CDR3 DNA reads TGCAGCGTTGAAGTCGCAGGGGGGCCCTATGGCTACACCTTC. Its translation is CSVEVAGGPYGYTF.

This clone came up a few times. The rearrangement uses TRBV7-9 and TRBJ2-2, with 13 bases fitting TRBD2. From germline, CDR1 is SEHNR and CDR2 FQNEAQ (reference sequence). The CDR3 is 16 amino acids. The V gene end was trimmed by 8 bases and the J gene end by 3 bases; junction bases not matched to a gene: 6. CDR3 nucleotides: TGTGCCAGCCCTGGACTAGCGGGAGTCTACACCGGGGAGCTGTTTTTT. Encoded protein: CASPGLAGVYTGELFF.

This clone was seen a few times. The chain employs TRBV29-1 and TRBJ1-2; D remains unclear. Germline lookup yields CDR1 SQVTM and CDR2 ANQGSEA. V gave up 5 bases and J gave up 2 bases, with 9 bases separating them. The CDR3 length is 12 residues. CDR3 protein: CSVPAENYGYTF. The CDR3 region has the DNA TGCAGCGTTCCAGCGGAGAACTATGGCTACACCTTC.

This clone has only a few counts. The chain carries TRBV15 and TRBJ2-1, with 8 bases aligning to TRBD1. V was clipped by 7 bases and J by 1 base; unmatched bases: 6. CDR3 length equals 15 residues. CDR1 and CDR2 (germline): LNHNV, YYDKDF (reference sequence). The chain's CDR3 is CATTSDRASYNEQFF. For the CDR3, the DNA is TGTGCCACCACCTCGGACAGGGCGTCCTACAATGAGCAGTTCTTC. Based on the CDR3 plus reference TRBV15 and TRBJ2-1, the full variable domain is DAMVIQNPRYQVTQFGKPVTLSCSQTLNHNVMYWYQQKSSQAPKLLFHYYDKDFNNEADTPDNFQSRRPNTSFCFLDIRSPGLGDTAMYLCATTSDRASYNEQFFGPGTRLTVL.

This clone was seen only a few times. The chain links TRBV29-1 to TRBJ2-7; D possibly corresponds to TRBD2 (7 bases). The CDR3 is 13 amino acids. V was pared by 4 bases and J by 3 bases, with 13 bases between. Germline CDR1 and CDR2: SQVTM and ANQGSEA. The DNA of the CDR3 is TGCAGCGTTGTGGAGGGGGGGAACTACGAGCAGTACTTC. This translates into CSVVEGGNYEQYF.

By sample share, this clone is medium-sized (0.01 to 0.1%). The rearrangement uses TRBV28 and TRBJ1-2; 12 bases line up with TRBD1. J lost 8 bases, V lost 2 bases, and 6 bases had no gene match. Germline CDR1 is MDHEN and CDR2 is SYDVKM. The CDR3 is 15 amino acids. CDR3 coding DNA: TGTGCCAGCAGTTTACCGGGACAGGGGGCGCGAGGCTACACCTTC. Translating gives CASSLPGQGARGYTF.

This clone was seen a single time. The J gene is TRBJ1-1, the V gene TRBV7-9; TRBD1 is a possible D gene (6 bases). V was shortened by 2 bases and J by 4 bases, with 23 bases between the two germline ends. Per the germline V gene, CDR1 is SEHNR and CDR2 is FQNEAQ (reference sequence). This CDR3 region has 18 residues. CDR3 in amino acids: CASSLLLSGKGEGTEAFF. The CDR3, as DNA: TGTGCCAGCAGCTTACTATTAAGTGGCAAGGGGGAGGGCACTGAAGCTTTCTTT.

A few counts support this clone. The CDR3 nucleotides are TGTGCCAGCAGGCGGAGCGGGAGTTTTAGGGAGCTGTTTTTT. Translating it yields CASRRSGSFRELFF. This sequence joins TRBV28 and TRBJ2-2; 8 nucleotides line up with TRBD2. The V and J ends lost 6 bases and 9 bases, in that order; junction bases with no gene match: 9. This CDR3 region has 14 residues. Germline CDR1 MDHEN, CDR2 SYDVKM.

This clone was counted only a few times. This rearrangement joins TRBV29-1 to TRBJ2-7; D not resolved. Germline CDR1 reads SQVTM; CDR2 reads ANQGSEA. Deletions cut 4 bases from V and 0 bases from J, with 7 bases between. This CDR3 spans 12 amino acids. The CDR3 protein is CSVVDGSYEQYF. Here the CDR3 DNA reads TGCAGCGTTGTAGACGGCTCCTACGAGCAGTACTTC.

This clone appeared a few times. This chain uses TRBV2 with TRBJ2-7; 13 positions match TRBD2. This CDR3 has 18 residues. With V trimmed by 5 bases and J by 2 bases, 12 bases remained unmatched. Germline CDR1 is SNHLY and CDR2 is FYNNEI. CDR3 sequence (DNA): TGTGCCAGCAGTCGCCTCGGGACTAGCGGGAAGAGTCCCTACGAGCAGTACTTC. Amino acid sequence: CASSRLGTSGKSPYEQYF.

The chain uses TRBV28 and TRBJ2-7; possibly TRBD1 for D (5 bases). This CDR3 comprises 13 residues. Trimming pared 3 bases from V and 2 bases from J, leaving 8 bases between. The germline CDR1 and CDR2 sequences are MDHEN and SYDVKM. CDR3 nucleotides: TGTGCCAGCAGTTTGACAGAGCCCTACGAGCAGTACTTC. Its protein is CASSLTEPYEQYF.

Note on this clone: A junction end diverges from the germline sequence, so it may reflect a read error. The genes are TRBV19 and TRBJ1-1; D remains unclear. The CDR3 sequence is 13 residues long. Germline values: CDR1 LNHDA, CDR2 SQIVND (reference sequence). The CDR3, as DNA: TGTGCCAGTAGTACCGATATGAACGCTGAAGCTTTCTTT. Protein product: CASSTDMNAEAFF.

This clone was counted between two and nine times. This sample includes further DNA sequences coding for the same CDR3. This sequence joins TRBV29-1 and TRBJ2-1; the D is unclear. The CDR3 extends over 12 amino acids. The V end was cut by 3 bases, the J end by 0 bases, with 3 bases between. Germline CDR1 reads SQVTM; CDR2 reads ANQGSEA. The CDR3 spells CSVEVSYNEQFF. The DNA for the CDR3 is TGCAGCGTTGAGGTCTCCTACAATGAGCAGTTCTTC.

This clone was seen at least ten times. The V and J genes are TRBV9 and TRBJ2-1, with D perhaps matching TRBD2 (6 bases). The CDR3 length is 12 residues. Per the germline V gene, CDR1 is SGDLS and CDR2 is YYNGEE. The ends were cut back, 4 bases at V and 9 bases at J, with 11 bases in the middle. CDR3: CASSPSGGEQFF. Here the CDR3 DNA reads TGTGCCAGCAGCCCATCCGGGGGTGAGCAGTTCTTC.